This T cell receptor beta chain was profiled in a study of blood T cell repertoires in COVID-19. In the study overall: Samples representing acute and convalescent COVID-19 were sourced from the United States, Italy and Spain. The analysed material was cDNA or gDNA that came from T cells, B-cell-depleted T cells, or PBMCs.

Germline V gives CDR1 SGHDT, CDR2 YYEEEE. The CDR3 spans 16 residues. J gave up 2 bases and V 4 bases, and 6 bases lay outside the gene matches. Per the original methods: Reference gene primer amplification gave nucleated cell count estimates. Data came from immunoSEQ multiplex PCR; TCRdb stores just in-frame clones and leaves some out. The V and J calls and clone size come from that table; D and trimming were worked out from the DNA. This table has 260,000 or so clones, over 75% appearing once. The rearrangement joins TRBV5-6 to TRBJ2-5; 12 nucleotides agree with TRBD2. The receptor comes from a man between 18 and 35 years old with active or convalescent COVID-19. Input material: peripheral blood. The CDR3 DNA sequence: TGTGCCAGCAGCGCAACTAGCGGGGGGTATCAAGAGACCCAGTACTTC. Translation gives CASSATSGGYQETQYF. The variable domain in full, with the rest retrieved from reference TRBV5-6 and TRBJ2-5, is DAGVTQSPTHLIKTRGQQVTLRCSPKSGHDTVSWYQQALGQGPQFIFQYYEEEERQRGNFPDRFSGHQFPNYSSELNVNALLLGDSALYLCASSATSGGYQETQYFGPGTRLLVL.